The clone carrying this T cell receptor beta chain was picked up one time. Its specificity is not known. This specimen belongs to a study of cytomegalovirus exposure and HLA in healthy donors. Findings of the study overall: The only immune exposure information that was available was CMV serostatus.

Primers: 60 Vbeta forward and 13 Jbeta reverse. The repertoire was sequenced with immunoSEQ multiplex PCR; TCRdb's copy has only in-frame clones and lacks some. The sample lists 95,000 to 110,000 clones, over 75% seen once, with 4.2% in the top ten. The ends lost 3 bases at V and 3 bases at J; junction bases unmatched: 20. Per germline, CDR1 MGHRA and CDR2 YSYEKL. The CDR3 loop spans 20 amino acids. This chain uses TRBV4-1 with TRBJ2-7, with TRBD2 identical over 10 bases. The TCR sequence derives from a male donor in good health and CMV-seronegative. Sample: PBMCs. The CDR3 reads CASSHPGTSASSRRIYEQYF. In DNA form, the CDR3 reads TGCGCCAGCAGCCACCCCGGGACTAGCGCGTCCAGCCGCCGCATCTACGAGCAGTACTTC.